These 13 T cell receptor beta chains were all obtained from the same sample, sequenced in a study of blood T cell repertoires in COVID-19 (TCRdb year 2020). Library prep was done by the immunoSEQ multiplex PCR assay. In TCRdb, the immuneACCESS table is reduced to in-frame sequences with V and J assigned. These tables do not hold every clone; where another copy was compared, an unresolved V gene accounts for under half, and the others remain unexplained. Present in this sample are some 130,000 clones, around four fifths of which were seen just once. The biggest ten clones account for 2% to 2.5% of the sample. Sequenced sample: PBMCs or T cells enriched from blood (not recorded which). The source is a middle-aged man with acute COVID-19.

V usage is TRBV6-5 and J usage is TRBJ2-7, with D perhaps matching TRBD2 (6 bases). Germline CDR1 MNHEY, CDR2 SVGAGI. V lost 8 bases and J 1 base, leaving 12 bases between the germline ends. This CDR3 region has 13 residues. This CDR3 is CASGGLLSYEQYF. In nucleotides, the CDR3 is TGTGCCAGCGGGGGACTTCTTTCCTACGAGCAGTACTTC.

CDR3 loop: CASAAGFLWNTEAFF. DNA for the CDR3: TGTGCCAGCGCTGCAGGGTTTCTCTGGAACACTGAAGCTTTCTTT. The chain joins TRBV27 to TRBJ1-1; maybe TRBD1 (5 bases). V was pared by 8 bases and J by 1 base, with 17 bases between. Germline V CDR1 and CDR2: MNHEY, SMNVEV (reference sequence). The CDR3 consists of 15 residues.

V and J are TRBV6-1 and TRBJ1-5, with D possibly matching TRBD1 (6 bases). CDR3 length: 15 amino acids. V lost 3 bases and J lost 3, with 12 bases in between. Looked up from germline, CDR1 is MNHNS and CDR2 is SASEGT. DNA for the CDR3: TGTGCCAGCAGTGACCAACAGGGTTTCAATCAGCCCCAGCATTTT. It codes for CASSDQQGFNQPQHF.

This rearrangement joins TRBV27 to TRBJ1-2; TRBD1 matches at 7 bases. The germline V gene encodes CDR1 MNHEY and CDR2 SMNVEV (reference sequence). CDR3 length: 14 amino acids. V was clipped by 6 bases and J by 8 bases; unmatched bases: 12. The CDR3 sequence: CASRLGTAQRGYTF. The CDR3 coding sequence is TGTGCCAGCAGGTTAGGGACAGCCCAGCGGGGCTACACCTTC.

The genes are TRBV9 and TRBJ2-5; TRBD2 matches 7 bases. Per the germline V gene, CDR1 is SGDLS and CDR2 is YYNGEE. With 0 bases clipped from V and 2 bases from J, the junction kept 4 bases outside the gene matches. This CDR3 is 15 amino acids long. The CDR3, as DNA: TGTGCCAGCAGCGTAGACGGGGGGATTCAAGAGACCCAGTACTTC. Translating it yields CASSVDGGIQETQYF.

This clone was seen only once. The chain couples TRBV5-1 to TRBJ1-3; D gene ambiguous. V lost 1 base and J lost 2, with 10 bases in between. The CDR3 loop spans 15 amino acids. Germline CDR1 is SGHRS and CDR2 is YFSETQ. The CDR3 coding sequence is TGCGCCAGCAGCTTGTCGTTCGGGGCTGGAAACACCATATATTTT. It translates to CASSLSFGAGNTIYF.

The chain has TRBV25-1 and TRBJ1-2; D not resolved. Germline V gene sequence: CDR1 MGHDK, CDR2 SYGVNS. The CDR3 covers 12 residues. Trimming removed 6 bases from V and 5 bases from J, with 10 bases in between. The CDR3 DNA follows: TGTGCCAGCAGGGGCCCACGGTATGGCTACACCTTC. Amino acid sequence: CASRGPRYGYTF.

CDR3 coding DNA: TGCAGTGCTAGAGCCGAGATTGGAGCTTTCTTT. Encoded protein: CSARAEIGAFF. This rearrangement joins TRBV20-1 to TRBJ1-1; D uncertain. Germline V gene sequence: CDR1 DFQATT, CDR2 SNEGSKA (reference sequence). This CDR3 comprises 11 residues. V lost 1 base to trimming and J lost 10 bases, with 10 bases between them.

The chain uses TRBV19 and TRBJ1-1, with TRBD1 matching 8 bases. CDR3 size: 14 residues. The J segment lost 4 bases and the V segment lost 5 bases, leaving 6 bases of the junction unmatched. The germline CDR1 and CDR2 sequences are LNHDA and SQIVND (reference sequence). The CDR3 DNA reads TGTGCCAGTAGTTTGGGACAGGCGTTCACTGAAGCTTTCTTT. This codes for CASSLGQAFTEAFF.

The genes are TRBV3-1 (or the pseudogene TRBV3-2) and TRBJ2-6; D gene unclear. The germline V gene has CDR1 LGHDT and CDR2 YNNKEL (reference sequence). The V end lost 0 bases, the J end lost 4 bases, and 4 bases lay between the germline ends. The CDR3 totals 14 residues. The CDR3 bases are TGTGCCAGCAGCCAAGATACAGGGGCCAACGTCCTGACTTTC. Protein product: CASSQDTGANVLTF.

The chain's CDR3 is CASSVDGGGKNIQYF. CDR3 DNA sequence: TGTGCCAGCAGCGTAGACGGGGGAGGGAAAAACATTCAGTACTTC. The chain links TRBV9 to TRBJ2-4, with 7 nucleotides matching TRBD2. The V segment lost 0 bases and the J segment 4 bases; nucleotides outside the gene matches: 4. Germline V CDR1 and CDR2: SGDLS, YYNGEE. The CDR3 extends over 15 amino acids.

V usage is TRBV2 and J usage is TRBJ2-3; TRBD2 matches at 7 bases. Germline V gives CDR1 SNHLY, CDR2 FYNNEI. Unmatched junction bases numbered 12, after V lost 8 bases and J lost 4 bases. The CDR3 spans 15 residues. The DNA for the CDR3 is TGTGCCAGCCGTTTTAGCGGGTTGGGGCCAGATACGCAGTATTTT. It translates to CASRFSGLGPDTQYF.

The chain is built from TRBV3-1 (or the pseudogene TRBV3-2) and TRBJ2-5, with 7 bases aligning to TRBD2. CDR1 and CDR2 (germline): LGHDT, YNNKEL (reference sequence). This CDR3 has 15 amino acids. Losses at the gene ends were 5 bases for V and 3 bases for J; bases not matched to a gene: 9. The CDR3 bases are TGTGCCAGCAGCGATCCCCAAGGGAGGGAAGAGACCCAGTACTTC. Translating it yields CASSDPQGREETQYF.